This T cell receptor (beta chain) is drawn from a study of blood T cell repertoires in COVID-19. Turning to the study itself: Acute and convalescent COVID-19 specimens originated in the United States, Italy and Spain. Sources were T cells, B-cell-depleted T cells, or PBMCs; the material itself was cDNA or gDNA.

In the study's own analysis: Quantification of nucleated cells was approximated via reference gene primer amplification. Generated by immunoSEQ multiplex PCR, the TCRdb table keeps only in-frame clones and is missing some. V, J and clone size were drawn from that table, and D and trimming were deduced from the DNA. The table includes 90,000 to 95,000 clones, approximately 90% detected once. The V gene's germline CDR1 is SGHNT and CDR2 YYREEE (reference sequence). The CDR3 extends over 15 amino acids. After removal of 5 bases from V and 5 bases from J, the junction contained 8 bases not matched to a gene.

J is TRBJ1-1 and V is TRBV5-4; 11 nucleotides agree with TRBD1. The sequence came from a woman older than 75 with active COVID-19. What was sequenced was peripheral blood. The CDR3 reads CASRGQGVSITEAFF. Written as DNA, the CDR3 is TGTGCCAGCAGGGGACAGGGGGTGTCGATAACTGAAGCTTTCTTT.